The clone carrying this T cell receptor (beta chain) was recorded once. These data belong to a study of cytomegalovirus exposure and HLA in healthy donors. Both 60 Vbeta primers and 13 Jbeta primers went into the PCR. Assay used: immunoSEQ multiplex PCR; TCRdb lists only in-frame clones, some missing. The sample carries some 100,000 clones, around 80% recorded once. The CDR3 spans 11 residues. Germline CDR1 SGHTA, CDR2 FQGNSA. Sequenced material: PBMCs. The receptor's source is a female donor in good health and CMV-seropositive. The genes are TRBV7-2 and TRBJ2-5; D gene uncertain. The J call may be in error: the DNA end matches TRBJ2-7 better. The CDR3 bases are TGTGCCAGCAGCTTGAACGTCGAGCAGTACTTC. Amino acid sequence: CASSLNVEQYF.